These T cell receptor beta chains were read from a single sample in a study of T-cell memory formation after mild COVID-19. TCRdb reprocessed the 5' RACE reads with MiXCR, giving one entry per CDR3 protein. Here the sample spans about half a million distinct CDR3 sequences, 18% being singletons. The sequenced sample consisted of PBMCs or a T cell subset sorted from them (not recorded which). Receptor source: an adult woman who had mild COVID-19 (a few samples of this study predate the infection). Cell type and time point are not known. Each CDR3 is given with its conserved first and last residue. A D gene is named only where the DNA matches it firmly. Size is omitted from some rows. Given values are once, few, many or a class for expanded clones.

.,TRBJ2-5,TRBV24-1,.,CATSEGGGGPQETQYF,TGTGCCACCAGTGAAGGGGGGGGAGGCCCCCAAGAGACCCAGTACTTC
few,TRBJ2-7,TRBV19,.,CASSPNPGPYEQYF,TGTGCCAGTAGCCCTAACCCCGGGCCCTACGAGCAGTACTTC
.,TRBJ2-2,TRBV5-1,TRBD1,CASSLRTGATGELFF,TGCGCCAGCAGCCTTCGGACAGGGGCAACCGGGGAGCTGTTTTTT
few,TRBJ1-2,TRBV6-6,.,CASSYSTGGEYGYTF,TGTGCCAGCAGTTACTCGACTGGAGGGGAGTATGGCTACACCTTC
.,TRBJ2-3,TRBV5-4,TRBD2,CASSGGERDTQYF,TGTGCCAGCAGCGGGGGGGAACGGGATACGCAGTATTTT
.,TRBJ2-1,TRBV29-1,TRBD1,CSVDWGQVHNEQFF,TGCAGCGTTGATTGGGGACAGGTACACAATGAGCAGTTCTTC
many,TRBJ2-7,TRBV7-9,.,CASSLSGRSSYEQYF,TGTGCCAGCAGCTTAAGTGGCCGAAGCTCCTACGAGCAGTACTTC
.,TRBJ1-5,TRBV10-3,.,CAISESELSNQPQHF,TGTGCCATCAGTGAGTCGGAACTGAGCAATCAGCCCCAGCATTTT
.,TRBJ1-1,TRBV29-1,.,CSVVTGWGGLEAFF,TGCAGCGTTGTCACCGGGTGGGGCGGGTTAGAAGCTTTCTTT
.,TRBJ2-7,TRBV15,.,CATSRVRQSYEQYF,TGTGCCACCAGCAGAGTGAGGCAGTCCTACGAGCAGTACTTC
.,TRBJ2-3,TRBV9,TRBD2,CASSGLAGGSSTDTQYF,TGTGCCAGCTCGGGACTAGCGGGAGGGTCTAGCACAGATACGCAGTATTTT
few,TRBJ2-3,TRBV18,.,CASSPSKGGTDTQYF,TGTGCCAGCTCACCAAGTAAGGGCGGCACAGATACGCAGTATTTT
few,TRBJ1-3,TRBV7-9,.,CASSSVDSGNTIYF,TGTGCCAGCAGCTCCGTGGACTCTGGAAACACCATATATTTT
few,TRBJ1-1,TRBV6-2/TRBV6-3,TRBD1,CASITLTGGPIEAFF,TGTGCCAGCATCACCCTGACAGGGGGACCTATTGAAGCTTTCTTT
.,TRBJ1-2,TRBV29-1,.,CSVEGPDGYTF,TGCAGCGTTGAAGGGCCCGATGGCTACACCTTC
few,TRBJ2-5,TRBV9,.,CASSGTVEETQYF,TGTGCCAGCTCCGGGACGGTGGAAGAGACCCAGTACTTC
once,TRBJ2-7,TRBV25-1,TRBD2,CASSPLAGGPYEQYF,TGTGCCAGCAGTCCCCTAGCGGGAGGTCCCTACGAGCAGTACTTC